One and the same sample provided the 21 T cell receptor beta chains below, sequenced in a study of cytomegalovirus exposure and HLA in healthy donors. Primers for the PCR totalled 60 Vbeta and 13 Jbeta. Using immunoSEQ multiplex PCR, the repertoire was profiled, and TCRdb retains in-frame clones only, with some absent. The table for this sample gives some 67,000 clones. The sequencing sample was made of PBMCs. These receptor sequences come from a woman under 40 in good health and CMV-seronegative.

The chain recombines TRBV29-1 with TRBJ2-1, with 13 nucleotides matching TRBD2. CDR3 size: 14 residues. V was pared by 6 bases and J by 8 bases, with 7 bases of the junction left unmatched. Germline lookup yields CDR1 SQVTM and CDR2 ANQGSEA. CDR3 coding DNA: TGCAGCGTGGCCCGGACTAGCGGGAGCGATGAGCAGTTCTTC. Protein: CSVARTSGSDEQFF.

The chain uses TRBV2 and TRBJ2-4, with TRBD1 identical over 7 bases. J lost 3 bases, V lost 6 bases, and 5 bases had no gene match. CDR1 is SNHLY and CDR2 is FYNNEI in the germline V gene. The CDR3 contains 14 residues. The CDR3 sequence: CASSNQGVKNIQYF. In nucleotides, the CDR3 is TGTGCCAGCAGCAATCAGGGGGTCAAAAACATTCAGTACTTC.

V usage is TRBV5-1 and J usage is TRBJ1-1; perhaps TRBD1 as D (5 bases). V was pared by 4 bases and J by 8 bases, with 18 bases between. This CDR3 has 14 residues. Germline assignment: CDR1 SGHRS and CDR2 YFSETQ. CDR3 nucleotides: TGCGCCAGCAGCCCTTGGCAGGGTCGGGTGGAAGCTTTCTTT. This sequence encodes CASSPWQGRVEAFF.

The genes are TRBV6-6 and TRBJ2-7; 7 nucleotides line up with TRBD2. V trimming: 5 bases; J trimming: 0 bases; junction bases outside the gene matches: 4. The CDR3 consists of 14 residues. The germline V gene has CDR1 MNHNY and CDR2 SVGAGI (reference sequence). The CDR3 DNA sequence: TGTGCCAGCAGTACCCGGGACTACTCCTACGAGCAGTACTTC. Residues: CASSTRDYSYEQYF.

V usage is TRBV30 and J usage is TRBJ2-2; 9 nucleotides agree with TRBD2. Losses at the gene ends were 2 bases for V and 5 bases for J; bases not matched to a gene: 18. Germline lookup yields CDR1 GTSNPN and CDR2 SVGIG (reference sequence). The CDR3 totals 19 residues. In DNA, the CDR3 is TGTGCCTGGAGTACCGGACGGCTTAGGGATCTAGCGGGGACCGGGGAGCTGTTTTTT. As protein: CAWSTGRLRDLAGTGELFF.

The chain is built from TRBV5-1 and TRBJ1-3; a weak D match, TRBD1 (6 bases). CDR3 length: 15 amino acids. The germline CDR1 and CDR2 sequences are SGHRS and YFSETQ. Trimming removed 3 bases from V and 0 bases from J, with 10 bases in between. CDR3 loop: CASSSDRSSGNTIYF. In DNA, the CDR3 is TGCGCCAGCAGCTCCGACAGGAGCTCTGGAAACACCATATATTTT.

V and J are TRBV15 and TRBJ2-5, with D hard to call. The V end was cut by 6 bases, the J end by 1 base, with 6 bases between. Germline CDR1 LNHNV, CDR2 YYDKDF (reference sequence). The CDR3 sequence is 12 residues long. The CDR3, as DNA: TGTGCCACCAGACCAGGCCAAGAGACCCAGTACTTC. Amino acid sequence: CATRPGQETQYF. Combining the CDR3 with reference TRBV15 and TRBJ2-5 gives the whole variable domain DAMVIQNPRYQVTQFGKPVTLSCSQTLNHNVMYWYQQKSSQAPKLLFHYYDKDFNNEADTPDNFQSRRPNTSFCFLDIRSPGLGDTAMYLCATRPGQETQYFGPGTRLLVL.

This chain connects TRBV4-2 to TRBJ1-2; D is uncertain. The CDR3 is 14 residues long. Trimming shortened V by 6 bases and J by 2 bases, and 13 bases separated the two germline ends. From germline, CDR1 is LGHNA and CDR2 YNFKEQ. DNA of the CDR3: TGTGCCAGCAGTCTAACCCCAGGAAACTATGGCTACACCTTC. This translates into CASSLTPGNYGYTF.

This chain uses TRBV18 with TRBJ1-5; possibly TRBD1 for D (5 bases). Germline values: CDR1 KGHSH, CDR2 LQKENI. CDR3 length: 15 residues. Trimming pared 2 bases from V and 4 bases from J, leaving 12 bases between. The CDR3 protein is CASSPNQGQNQPQHF. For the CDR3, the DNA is TGTGCCAGCTCACCAAACCAGGGCCAAAATCAGCCCCAGCATTTT. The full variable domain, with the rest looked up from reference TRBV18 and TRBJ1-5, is NAGVMQNPRHLVRRRGQEARLRCSPMKGHSHVYWYRQLPEEGLKFMVYLQKENIIDESGMPKERFSAEFPKEGPSILRIQQVVRGDSAAYFCASSPNQGQNQPQHFGDGTRLSIL.

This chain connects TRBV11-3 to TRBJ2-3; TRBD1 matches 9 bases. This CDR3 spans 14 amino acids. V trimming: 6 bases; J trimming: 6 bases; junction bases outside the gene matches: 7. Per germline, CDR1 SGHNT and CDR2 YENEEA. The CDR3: CASSTGTGQDTQYF. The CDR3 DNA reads TGTGCCAGCAGTACCGGGACAGGGCAGGATACGCAGTATTTT.

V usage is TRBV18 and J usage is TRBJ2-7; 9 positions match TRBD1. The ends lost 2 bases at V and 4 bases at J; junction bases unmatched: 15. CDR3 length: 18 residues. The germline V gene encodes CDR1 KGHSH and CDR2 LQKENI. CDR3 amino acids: CASSPRTGTGTGFYEQYF. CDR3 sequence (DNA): TGTGCCAGCTCACCAAGGACTGGCACCGGGACAGGGTTTTACGAGCAGTACTTC.

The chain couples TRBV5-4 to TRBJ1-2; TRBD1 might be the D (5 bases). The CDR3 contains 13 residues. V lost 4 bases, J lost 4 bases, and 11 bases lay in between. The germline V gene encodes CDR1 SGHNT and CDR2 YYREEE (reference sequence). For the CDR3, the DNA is TGTGCCAGCAGCCAGACAGACTCCTATGGCTACACCTTC. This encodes CASSQTDSYGYTF.

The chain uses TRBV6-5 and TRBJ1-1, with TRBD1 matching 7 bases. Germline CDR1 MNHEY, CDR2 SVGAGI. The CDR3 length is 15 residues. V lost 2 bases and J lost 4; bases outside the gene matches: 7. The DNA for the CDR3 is TGTGCCAGCAGTTACGGCCAGGGGGTAAGCACTGAAGCTTTCTTT. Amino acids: CASSYGQGVSTEAFF.

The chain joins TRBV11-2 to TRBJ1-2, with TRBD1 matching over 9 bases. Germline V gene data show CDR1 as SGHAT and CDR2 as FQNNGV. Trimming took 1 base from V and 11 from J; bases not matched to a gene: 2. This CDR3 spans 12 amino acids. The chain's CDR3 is CASSLGDRVYTF. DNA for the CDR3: TGTGCCAGCAGCTTAGGGGACAGGGTTTACACCTTC.

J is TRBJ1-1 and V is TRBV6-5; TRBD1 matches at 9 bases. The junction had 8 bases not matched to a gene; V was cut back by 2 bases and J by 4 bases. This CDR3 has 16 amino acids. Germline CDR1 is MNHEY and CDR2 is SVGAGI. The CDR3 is CASSYGVPGQGTEAFF. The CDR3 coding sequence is TGTGCCAGCAGTTACGGCGTACCGGGACAGGGCACTGAAGCTTTCTTT.

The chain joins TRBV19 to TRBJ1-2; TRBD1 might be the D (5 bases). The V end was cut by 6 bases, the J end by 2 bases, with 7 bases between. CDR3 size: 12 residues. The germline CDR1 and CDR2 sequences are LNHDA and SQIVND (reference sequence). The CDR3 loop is CASSSGNYGYTF. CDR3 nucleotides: TGTGCCAGTAGCTCAGGGAACTATGGCTACACCTTC.

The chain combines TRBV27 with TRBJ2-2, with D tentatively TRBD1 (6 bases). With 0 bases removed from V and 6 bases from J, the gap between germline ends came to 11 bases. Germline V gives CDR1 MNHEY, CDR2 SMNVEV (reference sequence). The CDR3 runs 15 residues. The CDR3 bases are TGTGCCAGCAGTTTATCATGGGGGCCGTCCGGGGAGCTGTTTTTT. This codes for CASSLSWGPSGELFF.

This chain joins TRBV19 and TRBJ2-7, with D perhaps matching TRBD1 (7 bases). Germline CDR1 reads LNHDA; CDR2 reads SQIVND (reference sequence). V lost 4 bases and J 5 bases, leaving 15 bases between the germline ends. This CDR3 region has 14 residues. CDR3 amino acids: CASSKTGEANEQYF. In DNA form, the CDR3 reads TGTGCCAGTAGTAAAACAGGGGAGGCCAACGAGCAGTACTTC. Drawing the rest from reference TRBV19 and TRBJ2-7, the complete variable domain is DGGITQSPKYLFRKEGQNVTLSCEQNLNHDAMYWYRQDPGQGLRLIYYSQIVNDFQKGDIAEGYSVSREKKESFPLTVTSAQKNPTAFYLCASSKTGEANEQYFGPGTRLTVT.

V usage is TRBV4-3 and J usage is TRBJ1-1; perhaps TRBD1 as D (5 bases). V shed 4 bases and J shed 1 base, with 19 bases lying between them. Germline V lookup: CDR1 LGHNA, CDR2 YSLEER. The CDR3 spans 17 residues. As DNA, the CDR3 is TGCGCCAGCAGCCCGGGGGAGGTTTATATTCCGAACACTGAAGCTTTCTTT. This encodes CASSPGEVYIPNTEAFF.

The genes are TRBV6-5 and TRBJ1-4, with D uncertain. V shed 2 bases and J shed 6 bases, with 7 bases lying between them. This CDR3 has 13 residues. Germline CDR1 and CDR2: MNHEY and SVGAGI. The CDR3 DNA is TGTGCCAGCAGTTACGAAGTAGATGAAAAACTGTTTTTT. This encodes CASSYEVDEKLFF.

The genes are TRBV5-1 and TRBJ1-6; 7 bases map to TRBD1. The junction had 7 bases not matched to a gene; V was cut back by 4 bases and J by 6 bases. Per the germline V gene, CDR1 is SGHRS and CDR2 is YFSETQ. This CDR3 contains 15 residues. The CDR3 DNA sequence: TGCGCCAGCAGCCTCACAGGGGCGTTTAATTCACCCCTCCACTTT. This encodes CASSLTGAFNSPLHF.